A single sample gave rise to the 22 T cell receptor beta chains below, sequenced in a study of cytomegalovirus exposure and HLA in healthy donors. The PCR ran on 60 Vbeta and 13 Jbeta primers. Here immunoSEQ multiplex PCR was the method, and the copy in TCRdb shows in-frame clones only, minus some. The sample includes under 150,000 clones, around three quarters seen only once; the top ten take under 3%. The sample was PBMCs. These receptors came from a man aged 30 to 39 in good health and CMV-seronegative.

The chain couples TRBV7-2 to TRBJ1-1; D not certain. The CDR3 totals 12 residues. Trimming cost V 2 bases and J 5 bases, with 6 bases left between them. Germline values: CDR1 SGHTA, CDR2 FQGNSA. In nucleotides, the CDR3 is TGTGCCAGCAGCTTATGGGAGACTGAAGCTTTCTTT. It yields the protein CASSLWETEAFF.

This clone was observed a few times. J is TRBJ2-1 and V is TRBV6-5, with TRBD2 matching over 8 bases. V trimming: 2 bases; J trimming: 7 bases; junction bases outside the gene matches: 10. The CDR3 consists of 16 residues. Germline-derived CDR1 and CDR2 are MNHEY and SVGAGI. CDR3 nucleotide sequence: TGTGCCAGCAGTTACCCTTGGGGTAGCGGGATAAATGAGCAGTTCTTC. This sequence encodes CASSYPWGSGINEQFF.

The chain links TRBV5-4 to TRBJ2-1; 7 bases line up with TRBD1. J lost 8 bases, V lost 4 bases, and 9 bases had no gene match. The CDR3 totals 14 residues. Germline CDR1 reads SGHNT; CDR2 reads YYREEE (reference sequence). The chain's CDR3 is CASSPSGTAHEQFF. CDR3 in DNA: TGTGCCAGCAGCCCTTCCGGGACAGCTCATGAGCAGTTCTTC.

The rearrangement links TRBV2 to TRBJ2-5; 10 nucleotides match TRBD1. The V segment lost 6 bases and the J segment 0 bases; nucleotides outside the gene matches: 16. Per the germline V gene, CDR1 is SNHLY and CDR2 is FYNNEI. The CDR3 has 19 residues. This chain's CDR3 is CASRGTGVASGRNQETQYF. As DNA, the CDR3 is TGTGCCAGCAGGGGGACAGGGGTGGCTAGCGGAAGGAACCAAGAGACCCAGTACTTC.

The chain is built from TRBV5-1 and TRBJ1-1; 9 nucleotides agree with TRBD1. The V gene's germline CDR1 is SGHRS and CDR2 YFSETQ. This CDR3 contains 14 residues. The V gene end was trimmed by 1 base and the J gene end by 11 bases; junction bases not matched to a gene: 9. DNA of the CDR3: TGCGCCAGCAGCTTGAATCCACAGGGGGCCGGTGCTTTCTTT. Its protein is CASSLNPQGAGAFF. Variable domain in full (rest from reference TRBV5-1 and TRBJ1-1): KAGVTQTPRYLIKTRGQQVTLSCSPISGHRSVSWYQQTPGQGLQFLFEYFSETQRNKGNFPGRFSGRQFSNSRSEMNVSTLELGDSALYLCASSLNPQGAGAFFGQGTRLTVV.

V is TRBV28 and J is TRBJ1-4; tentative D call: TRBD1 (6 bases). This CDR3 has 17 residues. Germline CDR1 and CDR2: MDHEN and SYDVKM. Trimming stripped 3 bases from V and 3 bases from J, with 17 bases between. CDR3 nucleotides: TGTGCCAGCAGTTTGGAATACAGGGTGCGTTCTAATGAAAAACTGTTTTTT. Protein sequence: CASSLEYRVRSNEKLFF.

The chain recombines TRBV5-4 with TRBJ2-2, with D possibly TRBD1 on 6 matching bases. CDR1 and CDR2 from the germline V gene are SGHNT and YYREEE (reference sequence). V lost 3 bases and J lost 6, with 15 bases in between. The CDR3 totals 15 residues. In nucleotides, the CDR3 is TGTGCCAGCAGCTATGCTGCCACAGGGTCCGGGGAGCTGTTTTTT. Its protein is CASSYAATGSGELFF.

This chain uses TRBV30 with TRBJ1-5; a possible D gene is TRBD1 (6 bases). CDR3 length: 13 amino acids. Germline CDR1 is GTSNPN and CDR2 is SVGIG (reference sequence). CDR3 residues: CALAQGENQPQHF. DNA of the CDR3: TGTGCACTCGCACAGGGAGAGAATCAGCCCCAGCATTTT.

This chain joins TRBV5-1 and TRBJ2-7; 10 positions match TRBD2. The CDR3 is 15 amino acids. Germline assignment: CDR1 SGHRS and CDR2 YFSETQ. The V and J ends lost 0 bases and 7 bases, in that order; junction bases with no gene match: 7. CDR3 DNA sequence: TGCGCCAGCAGCTTGGTGTTAGCGGGAGGAGGAGAGCAGTACTTC. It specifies CASSLVLAGGGEQYF.

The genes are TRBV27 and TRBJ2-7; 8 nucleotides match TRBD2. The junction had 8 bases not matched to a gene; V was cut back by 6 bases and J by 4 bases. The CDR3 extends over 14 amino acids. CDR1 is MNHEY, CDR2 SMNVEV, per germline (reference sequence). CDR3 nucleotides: TGTGCCAGCAGGCAGCGGGAGCCCCCATACGAGCAGTACTTC. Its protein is CASRQREPPYEQYF.

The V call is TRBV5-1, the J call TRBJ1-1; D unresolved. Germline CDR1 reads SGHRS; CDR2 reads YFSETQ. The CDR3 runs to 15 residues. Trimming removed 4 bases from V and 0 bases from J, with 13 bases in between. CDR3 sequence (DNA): TGCGCCAGCAGCCCCGGGTCGGGGTTGAACACTGAAGCTTTCTTT. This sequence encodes CASSPGSGLNTEAFF. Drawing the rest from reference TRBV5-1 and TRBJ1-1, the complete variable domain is KAGVTQTPRYLIKTRGQQVTLSCSPISGHRSVSWYQQTPGQGLQFLFEYFSETQRNKGNFPGRFSGRQFSNSRSEMNVSTLELGDSALYLCASSPGSGLNTEAFFGQGTRLTVV.

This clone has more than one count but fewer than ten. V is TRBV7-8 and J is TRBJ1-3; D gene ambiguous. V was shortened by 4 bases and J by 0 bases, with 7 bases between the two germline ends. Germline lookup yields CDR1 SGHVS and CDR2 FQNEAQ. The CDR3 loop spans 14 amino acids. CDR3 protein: CASSSPFSGNTIYF. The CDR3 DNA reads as TGTGCCAGCAGCTCCCCGTTCTCTGGAAACACCATATATTTT.

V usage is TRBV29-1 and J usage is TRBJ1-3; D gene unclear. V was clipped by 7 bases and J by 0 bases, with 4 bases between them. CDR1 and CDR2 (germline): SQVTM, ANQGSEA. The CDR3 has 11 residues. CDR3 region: CSDYSGNTIYF. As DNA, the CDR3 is TGCAGCGACTACTCTGGAAACACCATATATTTT.

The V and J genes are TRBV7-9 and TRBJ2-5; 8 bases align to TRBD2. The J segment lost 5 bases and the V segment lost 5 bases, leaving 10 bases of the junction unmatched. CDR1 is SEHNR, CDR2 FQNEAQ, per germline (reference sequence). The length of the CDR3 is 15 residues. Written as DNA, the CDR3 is TGTGCCAGCAGCCCCCCTCTAGCGGGTGTGGAGACCCAGTACTTC. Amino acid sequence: CASSPPLAGVETQYF.

The CDR3, as DNA: TGTGCCAGTAGTACTACCGGGACAGGGGCGGGCTATGGCTACACCTTC. Its protein is CASSTTGTGAGYGYTF. The V gene is TRBV19, the J gene TRBJ1-2; 10 nucleotides agree with TRBD1. The germline V gene has CDR1 LNHDA and CDR2 SQIVND (reference sequence). The CDR3 covers 16 residues. V lost 4 bases, J lost 4 bases, and 9 bases stayed unmatched.

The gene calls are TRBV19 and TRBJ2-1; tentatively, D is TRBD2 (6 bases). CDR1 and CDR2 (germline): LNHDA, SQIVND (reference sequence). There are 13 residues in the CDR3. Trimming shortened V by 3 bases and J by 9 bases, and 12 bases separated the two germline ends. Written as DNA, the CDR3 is TGTGCCAGTAGTATCGGGCTAGCGATTGAGCAGTTCTTC. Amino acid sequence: CASSIGLAIEQFF.

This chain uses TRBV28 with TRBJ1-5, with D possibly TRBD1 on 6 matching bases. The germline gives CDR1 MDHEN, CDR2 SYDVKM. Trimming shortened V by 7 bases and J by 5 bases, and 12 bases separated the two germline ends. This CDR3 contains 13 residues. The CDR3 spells CASMIRGHQPQHF. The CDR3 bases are TGTGCCAGCATGATCAGGGGACATCAGCCCCAGCATTTT. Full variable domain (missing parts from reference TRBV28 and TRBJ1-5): DVKVTQSSRYLVKRTGEKVFLECVQDMDHENMFWYRQDPGLGLRLIYFSYDVKMKEKGDIPEGYSVSREKKERFSLILESASTNQTSMYLCASMIRGHQPQHFGDGTRLSIL.

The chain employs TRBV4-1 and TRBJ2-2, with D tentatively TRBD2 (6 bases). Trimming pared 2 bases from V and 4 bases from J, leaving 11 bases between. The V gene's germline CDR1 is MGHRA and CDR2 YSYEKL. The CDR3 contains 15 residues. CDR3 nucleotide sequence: TGCGCCAGCAGCCAATGGGCGGGGACCACCGGGGAGCTGTTTTTT. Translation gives CASSQWAGTTGELFF.

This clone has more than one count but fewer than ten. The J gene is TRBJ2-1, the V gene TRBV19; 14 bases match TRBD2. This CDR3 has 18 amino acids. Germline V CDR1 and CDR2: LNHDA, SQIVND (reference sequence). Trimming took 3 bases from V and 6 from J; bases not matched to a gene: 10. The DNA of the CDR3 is TGTGCCAGTAGTATCGAGACTAGCGGGAGGGGGGTCGGCAATGAGCAGTTCTTC. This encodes CASSIETSGRGVGNEQFF.

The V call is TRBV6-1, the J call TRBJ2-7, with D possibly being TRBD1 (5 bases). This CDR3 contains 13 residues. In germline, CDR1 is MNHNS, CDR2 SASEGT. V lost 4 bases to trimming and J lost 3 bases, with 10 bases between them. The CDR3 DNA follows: TGTGCCAGCAGTGGAGGCAGGGACTACGAGCAGTACTTC. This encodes CASSGGRDYEQYF.

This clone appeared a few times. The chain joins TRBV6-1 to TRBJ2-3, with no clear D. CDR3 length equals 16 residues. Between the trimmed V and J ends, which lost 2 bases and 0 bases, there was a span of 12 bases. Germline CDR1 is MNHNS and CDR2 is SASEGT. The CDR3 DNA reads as TGTGCCAGCAGTGAAACGTACAGCTTTAGCACAGATACGCAGTATTTT. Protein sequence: CASSETYSFSTDTQYF.

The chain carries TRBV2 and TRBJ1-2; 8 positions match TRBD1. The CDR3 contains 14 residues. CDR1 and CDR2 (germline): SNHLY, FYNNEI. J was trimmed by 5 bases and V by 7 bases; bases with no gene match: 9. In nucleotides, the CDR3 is TGTGCCAGCACTAGACAGGGGCCAGCTTATGGCTACACCTTC. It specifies CASTRQGPAYGYTF.